Below, 25 T cell receptor beta chains from the same sample are listed, as sequenced in a study of beta chain features in type 1 diabetes. The whole isolated RNA underwent reverse transcription, so sequencing captured expressed TCRB transcripts. This table comes from immunoSEQ multiplex PCR, and its TCRdb copy is limited to in-frame clones, with some not included. The sample carries about 320,000 clones, 13% to 15% recorded once. The sequencing sample was made of central memory CD4+ T cells from blood. These receptor sequences come from a man aged 30-40 years in good health.

This clone turned up a few times. The genes are TRBV5-4 and TRBJ2-3; D is possibly TRBD2 (5 bases). V lost 3 bases and J lost 0, with 5 bases in between. Germline V gene sequence: CDR1 SGHNT, CDR2 YYREEE (reference sequence). The CDR3 totals 13 residues. Here the CDR3 DNA reads TGTGCCAGCAGCTGGACTAGCACAGATACGCAGTATTTT. This codes for CASSWTSTDTQYF. Looking up the rest from reference TRBV5-4 and TRBJ2-3 gives the full variable domain: ETGVTQSPTHLIKTRGQQVTLRCSSQSGHNTVSWYQQALGQGPQFIFQYYREEENGRGNFPPRFSGLQFPNYSSELNVNALELDDSALYLCASSWTSTDTQYFGPGTRLTVL.

This clone was recorded at least ten times. The chain joins TRBV6-4 to TRBJ1-2; D is unresolved. V was cut by 4 bases and J by 5 bases, with 14 bases left in between. The germline V gene encodes CDR1 MRHNA and CDR2 SNTAGT. The CDR3 runs to 14 residues. CDR3 sequence: CASSAVGSGYGYTF. In nucleotides, the CDR3 is TGTGCCAGCAGTGCAGTTGGCAGCGGGTATGGCTACACCTTC.

The chain uses TRBV25-1 and TRBJ1-1, with D tentatively TRBD1 (5 bases). There are 15 residues in the CDR3. Germline CDR1 MGHDK, CDR2 SYGVNS. Trimming took off 4 bases at V and 6 bases at J, with 18 bases between the two ends. CDR3: CASSGGRVWRSEAFF. CDR3 nucleotide sequence: TGTGCCAGCAGTGGGGGCAGGGTTTGGAGGTCTGAAGCTTTCTTT.

This clone was seen only a few times. The genes are TRBV7-9 and TRBJ1-2; 7 bases are shared with TRBD1. From germline, CDR1 is SEHNR and CDR2 FQNEAQ (reference sequence). J was trimmed by 5 bases and V by 1 base; bases with no gene match: 13. The CDR3 is 17 residues long. CDR3 nucleotides: TGTGCCAGCAGCTTAGGAGTCGGGGACAGCTTTACTTATGGCTACACCTTC. Protein sequence: CASSLGVGDSFTYGYTF.

The chain has TRBV9 and TRBJ2-2; 7 bases are a match to TRBD2. Germline CDR1 is SGDLS and CDR2 is YYNGEE. This CDR3 comprises 16 residues. J was trimmed by 6 bases and V by 1 base; bases with no gene match: 9. The CDR3 reads CASSVRSGVDPGELFF. The CDR3 DNA is TGTGCCAGCAGCGTAAGGAGCGGGGTCGACCCCGGGGAGCTGTTTTTT.

This clone has a handful of counts. V usage is TRBV6-6 and J usage is TRBJ2-5; D might be TRBD2 (6 bases). Germline V CDR1 and CDR2: MNHNY, SVGAGI (reference sequence). V was clipped by 5 bases and J by 4 bases, with 17 bases between them. The CDR3 consists of 15 residues. The CDR3: CASSPPGGLGETQYF. As DNA, the CDR3 is TGTGCCAGCAGTCCCCCCGGAGGGCTTGGAGAGACCCAGTACTTC.

This clone was picked up a small number of times. The chain combines TRBV20-1 with TRBJ2-1; 10 bases agree with TRBD2. Germline V gene lookup returns CDR1 DFQATT and CDR2 SNEGSKA (reference sequence). The CDR3 length is 11 residues. J lost 12 bases, V lost 3 bases, and 2 bases had no gene match. The CDR3: CSASPSGGQFF. The DNA of the CDR3 is TGCAGTGCTAGCCCTAGCGGGGGGCAGTTCTTC.

The chain carries TRBV7-9 and TRBJ2-7; D call uncertain. In germline, CDR1 is SEHNR, CDR2 FQNEAQ (reference sequence). The CDR3 loop spans 11 amino acids. The V end was cut by 5 bases, the J end by 6 bases, with 8 bases between. CDR3 DNA sequence: TGTGCCAGCAGCCAACAGATCGAGCAGTACTTC. Protein: CASSQQIEQYF.

This clone turned up a few times. V gene TRBV7-2 combines with J gene TRBJ2-1; no clear D gene. Trimming took off 1 base at V and 8 bases at J, with 9 bases between the two ends. The CDR3 runs 13 residues. Germline V CDR1 and CDR2: SGHTA, FQGNSA. The CDR3 nucleotides are TGTGCCAGCAGCTTAGGTTTAATAGATGAGCAGTTCTTC. The encoded protein is CASSLGLIDEQFF.

This clone was detected a few times. V is TRBV7-3 and J is TRBJ2-6; D gene unclear. There are 13 residues in the CDR3. Trimming took 2 bases from V and 3 from J, leaving 2 bases between them. Germline-derived CDR1 and CDR2 are SGHTA and FQGTGA. The CDR3: CASSLVGANVLTF. DNA for the CDR3: TGTGCCAGCAGCTTAGTTGGGGCCAACGTCCTGACTTTC.

The rearrangement links TRBV5-1 to TRBJ2-1, with D tentatively TRBD1 or TRBD2 (5 bases each). Germline V gives CDR1 SGHRS, CDR2 YFSETQ. The ends were cut back, 3 bases at V and 4 bases at J, with 11 bases in the middle. The CDR3 runs 14 residues. CDR3 bases: TGCGCCAGCAGCTACGGGACGGGGTACAATGAGCAGTTCTTC. This encodes CASSYGTGYNEQFF.

This clone was picked up a small number of times. The chain uses TRBV18 and TRBJ1-1; 8 bases fit TRBD1. After removal of 2 bases from V and 4 bases from J, the junction contained 9 bases not matched to a gene. CDR3 size: 16 residues. The germline CDR1 and CDR2 sequences are KGHSH and LQKENI. In nucleotides, the CDR3 is TGTGCCAGCTCACCAACAACCGGGACAGGTCTCACTGAAGCTTTCTTT. It specifies CASSPTTGTGLTEAFF.

The chain combines TRBV28 with TRBJ2-2; possible D gene TRBD1, 5 bases. From germline, CDR1 is MDHEN and CDR2 SYDVKM. This CDR3 is built from 15 residues. Trimming cost V 3 bases and J 4 bases, with 12 bases left between them. The CDR3 nucleotides are TGTGCCAGCAGTTTTGGGGCTTTGAGCACCGGGGAGCTGTTTTTT. Its translation is CASSFGALSTGELFF.

The rearrangement links TRBV7-7 to TRBJ2-7; weak D call: TRBD2 (5 bases). CDR3 length: 13 residues. Per the germline V gene, CDR1 is SSHAT and CDR2 is FNYEAQ (reference sequence). V was cut by 0 bases and J by 4 bases, with 7 bases left in between. The CDR3 nucleotides are TGTGCCAGCAGCTTAGCAGCGGAATACGAGCAGTACGTC. This codes for CASSLAAEYEQYV.

The V call is TRBV5-1, the J call TRBJ2-5; D is ambiguous. V lost 3 bases, J lost 6 bases, and 21 bases lay in between. The germline CDR1 and CDR2 sequences are SGHRS and YFSETQ. The CDR3 covers 16 residues. The chain's CDR3 is CASSSSRTPGVQTQYF. CDR3 DNA: TGCGCCAGCAGCTCCTCTCGGACCCCCGGAGTGCAGACCCAGTACTTC.

This clone was seen many times. This chain uses TRBV19 with TRBJ1-5, with D unclear. V lost 6 bases and J lost 2, with 23 bases in between. In germline, CDR1 is LNHDA, CDR2 SQIVND (reference sequence). The CDR3 length is 18 residues. DNA for the CDR3: TGTGCCAGTAGCCGGCTTCTGAACGAAGCGTCTGGCAATCAGCCCCAGCATTTT. This translates into CASSRLLNEASGNQPQHF. The full variable domain, its missing parts supplied by reference TRBV19 and TRBJ1-5, is DGGITQSPKYLFRKEGQNVTLSCEQNLNHDAMYWYRQDPGQGLRLIYYSQIVNDFQKGDIAEGYSVSREKKESFPLTVTSAQKNPTAFYLCASSRLLNEASGNQPQHFGDGTRLSIL.

In its sample, this clone was seen a few times. V and J are TRBV7-6 and TRBJ2-2, with no clear D. V lost 2 bases and J 8 bases, leaving 12 bases between the germline ends. The CDR3 is 14 amino acids. Germline CDR1 is SGHVS and CDR2 is FNYEAQ. CDR3 residues: CASSLSVFRGELFF. CDR3 nucleotide sequence: TGTGCCAGCAGCTTAAGTGTCTTCAGAGGGGAGCTGTTTTTT.

The V call is TRBV19, the J call TRBJ2-1, with D perhaps being TRBD1 or TRBD2 (5 bases each). Trimming left V 6 bases short and J 7 bases short, with 16 bases between. This CDR3 has 14 amino acids. Looked up from germline, CDR1 is LNHDA and CDR2 is SQIVND (reference sequence). The CDR3 nucleotides are TGTGCCAGTAGAGGGACGACTGCAGAAAATGAGCAGTTCTTC. Its protein product is CASRGTTAENEQFF.

This clone was counted only a few times. The chain couples TRBV5-6 to TRBJ2-3; 13 bases are shared with TRBD2. Looked up from germline, CDR1 is SGHDT and CDR2 is YYEEEE. The CDR3 is 19 residues long. With 2 bases clipped from V and 3 bases from J, the junction kept 12 bases outside the gene matches. The CDR3 loop is CASSFGLAGAAGVTDTQYF. CDR3 DNA sequence: TGTGCCAGCAGCTTCGGACTAGCGGGAGCCGCAGGGGTAACAGATACGCAGTATTTT.

This clone was seen a few times. J is TRBJ2-3 and V is TRBV11-2; TRBD2 matches at 9 bases. J was trimmed by 2 bases and V by 2 bases; bases with no gene match: 5. Germline V gene data show CDR1 as SGHAT and CDR2 as FQNNGV. CDR3 size: 16 residues. CDR3 DNA sequence: TGTGCCAGCAGCTTAACAGCGGGGGGCTACACAGATACGCAGTATTTT. Its translation: CASSLTAGGYTDTQYF.

The genes are TRBV7-2 and TRBJ2-1; 7 nucleotides agree with TRBD2. J gave up 0 bases and V 5 bases, and 7 bases lay outside the gene matches. Germline V lookup: CDR1 SGHTA, CDR2 FQGNSA. CDR3 length: 16 amino acids. This CDR3 reads CASSQYGGSSYNEQFF. The CDR3 bases are TGTGCCAGCAGCCAGTACGGGGGGAGCTCCTACAATGAGCAGTTCTTC.

This clone appeared a few times. This chain uses TRBV6-5 with TRBJ2-5, with 8 bases aligning to TRBD2. CDR1 and CDR2 from the germline V gene are MNHEY and SVGAGI. The CDR3 spans 15 residues. After removal of 2 bases from V and 5 bases from J, the junction contained 7 bases not matched to a gene. The CDR3 bases are TGTGCCAGCAGTTACACTAGCGGCCCTGTGGAGACCCAGTACTTC. This encodes CASSYTSGPVETQYF.

The V and J genes are TRBV14 and TRBJ2-1; D is uncertain. Germline CDR1 and CDR2: SGHDN and FVKESK. V was clipped by 1 base and J by 4 bases, with 14 bases between them. The CDR3 is made up of 16 amino acids. The DNA for the CDR3 is TGTGCCAGCAGCCAAGGCCTAGGTTTCCGTTACAATGAGCAGTTCTTC. Its protein product is CASSQGLGFRYNEQFF.

This clone was seen only a few times. The CDR3 reads CASSYPSGGWEAFF. CDR3 bases: TGTGCCAGCAGTTACCCCTCCGGGGGATGGGAAGCTTTCTTT. This chain connects TRBV6-5 to TRBJ1-1; D possibly corresponds to TRBD1 (5 bases). Per the germline V gene, CDR1 is MNHEY and CDR2 is SVGAGI. The CDR3 has 14 amino acids. The ends were cut back, 2 bases at V and 8 bases at J, with 15 bases in the middle.

This clone was counted only a few times. The chain has TRBV20-1 and TRBJ1-1, with a possible D match to TRBD1 (5 bases). The length of the CDR3 is 11 residues. V was pared by 3 bases and J by 11 bases, with 13 bases between. CDR1 and CDR2 from the germline V gene are DFQATT and SNEGSKA (reference sequence). The DNA for the CDR3 is TGCAGTGCTAGTTCGGGACTGGTCGCTTTCTTT. It is translated as CSASSGLVAFF.